Below, one T cell receptor beta chain is given with its context. Combining iRepertoire HTBI primers with Arm-PCR of CDR3 regions, the authors built TCR beta libraries. Each CDR3 protein gets one entry after TCRdb re-called the multiplex PCR reads with MiXCR. Among 530,000 or so distinct CDR3 sequences listed, about 16% were seen once. This entry comes from a study of regulatory T cells in long-lasting Graves disease. For the study at large: For under 3 months, newly diagnosed Graves' patients had been taking antithyroid drugs.

Germline loops: CDR1 SGHAT, CDR2 FQNNGV. This CDR3 is built from 12 residues. Trimming cost V 3 bases and J 7 bases, with 9 bases left between them. The time point is: newly diagnosed GD, antithyroid drugs for less than 3 months. Generation of the TCR library employed RNA extracted from PBMCs. These records were also assigned to another study, of T cells in Graves' hyperthyroidism and ophthalmopathy. According to that study: In the first-round RT-PCR of the TCR CDR3, the HTBI primer set was used.

The J gene is TRBJ1-2, the V gene TRBV11-2, with no clear D. The sequencing used peripheral blood mononuclear cells (PBMCs), collected at new diagnosis, from a patient treated with antithyroid drugs. The TCR was taken from a man aged 18 to 29 with Graves disease. CDR3 residues: CASSFADSGYTF. The CDR3 DNA reads TGTGCCAGCAGCTTTGCAGATAGTGGCTACACCTTC.